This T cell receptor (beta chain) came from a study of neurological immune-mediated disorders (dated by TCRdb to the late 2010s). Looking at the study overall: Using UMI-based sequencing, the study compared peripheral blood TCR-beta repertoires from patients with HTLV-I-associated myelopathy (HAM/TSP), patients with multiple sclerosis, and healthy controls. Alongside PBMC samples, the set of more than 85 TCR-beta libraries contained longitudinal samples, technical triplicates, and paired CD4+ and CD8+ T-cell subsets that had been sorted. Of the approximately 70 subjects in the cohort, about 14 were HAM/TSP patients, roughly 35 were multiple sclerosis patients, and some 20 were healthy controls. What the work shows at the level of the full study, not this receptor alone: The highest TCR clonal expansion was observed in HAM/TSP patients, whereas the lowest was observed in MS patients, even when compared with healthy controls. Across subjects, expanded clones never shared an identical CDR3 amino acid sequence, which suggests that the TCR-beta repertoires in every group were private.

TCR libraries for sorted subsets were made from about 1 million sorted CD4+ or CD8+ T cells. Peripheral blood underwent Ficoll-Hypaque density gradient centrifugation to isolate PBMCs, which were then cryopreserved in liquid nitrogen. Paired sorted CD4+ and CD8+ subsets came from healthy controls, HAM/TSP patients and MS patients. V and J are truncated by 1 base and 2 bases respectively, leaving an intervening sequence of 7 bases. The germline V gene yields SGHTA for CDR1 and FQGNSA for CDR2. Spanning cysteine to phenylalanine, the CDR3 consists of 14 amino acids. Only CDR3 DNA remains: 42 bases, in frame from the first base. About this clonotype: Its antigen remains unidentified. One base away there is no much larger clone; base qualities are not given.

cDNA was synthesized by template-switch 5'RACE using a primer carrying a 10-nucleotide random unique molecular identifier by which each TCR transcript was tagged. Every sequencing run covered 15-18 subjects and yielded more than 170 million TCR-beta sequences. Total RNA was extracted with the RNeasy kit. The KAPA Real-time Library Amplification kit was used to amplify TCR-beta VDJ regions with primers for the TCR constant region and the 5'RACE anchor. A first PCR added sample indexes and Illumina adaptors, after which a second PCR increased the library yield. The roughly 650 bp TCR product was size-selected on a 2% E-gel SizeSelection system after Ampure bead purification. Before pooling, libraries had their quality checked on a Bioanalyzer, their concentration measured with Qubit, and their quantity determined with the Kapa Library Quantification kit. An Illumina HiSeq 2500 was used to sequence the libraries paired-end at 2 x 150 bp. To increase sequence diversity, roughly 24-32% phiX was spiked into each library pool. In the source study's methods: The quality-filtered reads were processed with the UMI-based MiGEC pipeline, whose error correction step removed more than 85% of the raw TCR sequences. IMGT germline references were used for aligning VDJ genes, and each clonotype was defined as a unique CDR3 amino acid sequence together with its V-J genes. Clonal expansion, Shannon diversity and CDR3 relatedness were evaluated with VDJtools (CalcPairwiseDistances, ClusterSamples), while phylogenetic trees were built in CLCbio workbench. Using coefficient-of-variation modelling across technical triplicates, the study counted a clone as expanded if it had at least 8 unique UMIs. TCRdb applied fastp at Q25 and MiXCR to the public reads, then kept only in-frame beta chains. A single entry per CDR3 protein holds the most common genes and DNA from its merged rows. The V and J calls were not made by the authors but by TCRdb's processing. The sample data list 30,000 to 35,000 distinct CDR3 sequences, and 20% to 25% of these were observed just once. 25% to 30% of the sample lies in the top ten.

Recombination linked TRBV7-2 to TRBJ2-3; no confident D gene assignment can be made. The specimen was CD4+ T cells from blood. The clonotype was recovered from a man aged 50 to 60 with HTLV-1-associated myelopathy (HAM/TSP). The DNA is TGTGCCAGCAGCTTAGTTCTCTTCACAGATACGCAGTATTTT. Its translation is CASSLVLFTDTQYF.